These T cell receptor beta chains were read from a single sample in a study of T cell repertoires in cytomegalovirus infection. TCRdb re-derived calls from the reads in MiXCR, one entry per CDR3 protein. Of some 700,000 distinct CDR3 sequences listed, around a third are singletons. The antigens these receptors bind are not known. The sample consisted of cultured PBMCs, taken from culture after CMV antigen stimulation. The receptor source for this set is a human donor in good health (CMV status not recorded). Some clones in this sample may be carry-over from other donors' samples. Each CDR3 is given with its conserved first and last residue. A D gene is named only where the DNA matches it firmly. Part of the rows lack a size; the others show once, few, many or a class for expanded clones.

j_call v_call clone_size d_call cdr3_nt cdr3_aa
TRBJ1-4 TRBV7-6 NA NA TGTGCCAGCAGCTCATGGGACGGTAATGAAAAACTGTTTTTT CASSSWDGNEKLFF
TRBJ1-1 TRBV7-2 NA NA TGTGCCAGCAGCTTAGCGGGGGGACTTGAAGCTTTCTTT CASSLAGGLEAFF
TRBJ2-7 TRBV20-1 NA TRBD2 TGCAGTGCGCCGAGTAGTGGGGGACTAGTTCTGGGCTCCTACGAGCAGTACTTC CSAPSSGGLVLGSYEQYF
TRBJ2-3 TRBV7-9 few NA TGTGCCAGCAGCCTGTGGACGTCCCGTGGGACAGATACGCAGTATTTT CASSLWTSRGTDTQYF
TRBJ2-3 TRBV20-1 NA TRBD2 TGCAGTGCTAGCCTTCCACTAGCGGGGGGTTCAGATACGCAGTATTTT CSASLPLAGGSDTQYF
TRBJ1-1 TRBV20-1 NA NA TGCAGTGCTAGAGGGGAACACATGAACACTGAAGCTTTCTTT CSARGEHMNTEAFF
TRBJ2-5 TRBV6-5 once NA TGTGCCAGCAGTTCGGCCGGGCCGGGGGAGACCCAGTACTTC CASSSAGPGETQYF
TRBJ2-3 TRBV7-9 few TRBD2 TGTGCCAGCAGCTACGGGACTAGCGGCATCACAGATACGCAGTATTTT CASSYGTSGITDTQYF
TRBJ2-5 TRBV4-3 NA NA TGCGCCAGCAGCCAACAGGAAGGGAGGGAGACCCAGTACTTC CASSQQEGRETQYF
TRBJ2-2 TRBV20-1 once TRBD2 TGCAGTGCCCCTCCGCCCCTAGCGGGAGGGAGCGGGGAGCTGTTTTTT CSAPPPLAGGSGELFF
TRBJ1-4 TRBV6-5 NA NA TGTGCCAGCAGTACGGTTGCAACTAATGAAAAACTGTTTTTT CASSTVATNEKLFF
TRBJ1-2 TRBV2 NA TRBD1 TGTGCCAGCACTATACAGGGGGCGACGGGCTACACCTTC CASTIQGATGYTF
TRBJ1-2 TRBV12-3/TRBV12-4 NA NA TGTGCCAGCAGTCCTACTACGGACTATGGCTACACCTTC CASSPTTDYGYTF
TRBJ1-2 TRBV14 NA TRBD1 TGTGCCAGCAGGGACGGGACAGGGGATGGCTACACCTTC CASRDGTGDGYTF
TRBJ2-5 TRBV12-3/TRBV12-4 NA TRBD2 TGTGCCAGCAGTCCTGAAGGACTAGCCAACTCCCATATAGAGACCCAGTACTTC CASSPEGLANSHIETQYF
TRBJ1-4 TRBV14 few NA TGTGCCAGTTCCGGGAAAAACCGGGCCCCGGAAAAACTGTTTTTT CASSGKNRAPEKLFF
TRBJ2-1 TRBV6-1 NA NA TGTGCCAGCACCCAGGACAGCAAGGAGCAGTTCTTC CASTQDSKEQFF
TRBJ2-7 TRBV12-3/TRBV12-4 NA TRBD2 TGTGCCAGCAGTTTTGAGACTAGCGGCCCCTACGAGCAGTACTTC CASSFETSGPYEQYF
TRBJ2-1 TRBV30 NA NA TGTGCCTGGAGTCTCTCGGCTGTGGCCGGGGATGAGCAGTTCTTC CAWSLSAVAGDEQFF
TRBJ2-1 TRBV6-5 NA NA TGTGCCAGCAGTTACGGTAGTGAGCAGTTCTTC CASSYGSEQFF
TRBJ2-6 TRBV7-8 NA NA TGTGCCAGCAGCTTCGCAGCCGTCTCTGGGGCCAACGTCCTGACTTTC CASSFAAVSGANVLTF
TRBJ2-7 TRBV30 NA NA TGTGCCTGGAGTCCCGGAGGGCCCTACGAGCAGTACTTC CAWSPGGPYEQYF
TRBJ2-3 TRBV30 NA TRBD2 TGTGCCGTTAGCGGGAAGGGGGTAGATACGCAGTATTTT CAVSGKGVDTQYF
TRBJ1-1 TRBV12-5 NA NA TGTGCTAGTGGTTTGGTCTACAGGGAGAACACTGAAGCTTTCTTT CASGLVYRENTEAFF
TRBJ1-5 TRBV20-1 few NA TGCAGTGCGACCAAAGGAACGCCGTTTGATCAGCCCCAGCATTTT CSATKGTPFDQPQHF
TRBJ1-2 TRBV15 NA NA TGTGCCACCAGCAGAGACCCGTCGGGGGGCGGCGGCTACACCTTC CATSRDPSGGGGYTF
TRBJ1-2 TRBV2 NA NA TGTGCCAGCAGTCAGTGGTTAGATGGCTACACCTTC CASSQWLDGYTF
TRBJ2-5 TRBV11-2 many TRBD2 TGTGCCAGCAGCTTAGAGCTAGCGGGTGCCCAAGAGACCCAGTACTTC CASSLELAGAQETQYF
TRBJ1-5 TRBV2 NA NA TGTGCCAGCGGGCGTGGGGGACGTCAGCCCCAGCATTTT CASGRGGRQPQHF
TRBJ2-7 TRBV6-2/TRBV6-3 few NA TGTGCCAGCAGTTCTACGGCCGCTTGGGAGCAGTACTTC CASSSTAAWEQYF
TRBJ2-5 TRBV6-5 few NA TGTGCCAGCAGGACCATGACTGGGACCCAGTACTTC CASRTMTGTQYF
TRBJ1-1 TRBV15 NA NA TGTGCCACCAGCAGAGATCTGTTAAGGGGCAGTCCTGAAGCTTTCTTT CATSRDLLRGSPEAFF
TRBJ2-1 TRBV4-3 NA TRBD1 TGCGCCAGCAGCCAGACAGGGGGAACCTACAATGAGCAGTTCTTC CASSQTGGTYNEQFF
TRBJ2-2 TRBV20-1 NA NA TGCAGTGCTAGAGGGGAAGGAGTTGGGGAGCTGTTTTTT CSARGEGVGELFF
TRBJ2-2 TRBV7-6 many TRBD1 TGTGCCAGCAGCCCGCGACAGGGGGAAAGAACCGGGGAGCTGTTTTTT CASSPRQGERTGELFF
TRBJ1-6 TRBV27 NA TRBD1 TGTGCCAGCAGTTTATCTTGGGGACAGGGGGGATCACCCCTCCACTTT CASSLSWGQGGSPLHF
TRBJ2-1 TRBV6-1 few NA TGTGCCAGCAGACGGACACGGACGAACAATGAGCAGTTCTTC CASRRTRTNNEQFF
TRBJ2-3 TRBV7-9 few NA TGTGCCAGCAGCTTTGATTTTGGGTCGGGAGGCACAGATACGCAGTATTTT CASSFDFGSGGTDTQYF
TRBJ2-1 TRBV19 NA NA TGTGCCAGTAGTATGATCTCGAGCTCCTACAATGAGCAGTTCTTC CASSMISSSYNEQFF
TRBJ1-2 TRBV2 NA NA TGTGCCAGCAGTGAATGGGCCAGGGGTCGCGGCTACACCTTC CASSEWARGRGYTF
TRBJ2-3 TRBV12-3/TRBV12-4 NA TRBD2 TGTGCCAGCAGCTCTGTCAGCGGGACCGGCACAGATACGCAGTATTTT CASSSVSGTGTDTQYF
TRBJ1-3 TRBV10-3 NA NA TGTGCCATCAGTGCACGGGGATATGGAAACACCATATATTTT CAISARGYGNTIYF
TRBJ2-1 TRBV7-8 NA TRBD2 TGTGCCAGCAGCTCGTCCCGTAGCGGGAGGGGCAAAGGTGAGCAGTTCTTC CASSSSRSGRGKGEQFF
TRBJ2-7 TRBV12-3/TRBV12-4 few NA TGTGCCAGCAGTGCCCAAGGAAAGAGCTCCTACGAGCAGTACTTC CASSAQGKSSYEQYF
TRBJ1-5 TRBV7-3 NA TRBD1 TGTGCCAGCAGCTTACATGGGACAGGGACCCAGCCCCAGCATTTT CASSLHGTGTQPQHF
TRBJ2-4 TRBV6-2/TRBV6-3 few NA TGTGCCAGCAGTTCTTGGATCAAAAACATTCAGTACTTC CASSSWIKNIQYF
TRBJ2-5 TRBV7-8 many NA TGTGCCAGCAGCTTCGGACTTTCGGAGACCCAGTACTTC CASSFGLSETQYF
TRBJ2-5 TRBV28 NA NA TGTGCCAGCAGTTTACCCCCTATCGGGAGAGAGACCCAGTACTTC CASSLPPIGRETQYF
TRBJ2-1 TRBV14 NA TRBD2 TGTGCCAGCAGCCAAGTGGAGACTAGCGGGAGGACCAGCTCCTACAATGAGCAGTTCTTC CASSQVETSGRTSSYNEQFF
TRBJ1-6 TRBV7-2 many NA TGTGCCAGCAGCTTCATAGGTTCCGGAGAGGCACCCCTCCACTTT CASSFIGSGEAPLHF
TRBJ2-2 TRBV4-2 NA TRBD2 TGTGCCAGCAGCCCCCTAGCGGGGGGCAACACCGGGGAGCTGTTTTTT CASSPLAGGNTGELFF
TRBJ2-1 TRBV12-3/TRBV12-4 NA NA TGTGCCAGCAGGTCGCCCGGGAAAGGGGGCAATGAGCAGTTCTTC CASRSPGKGGNEQFF
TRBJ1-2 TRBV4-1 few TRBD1 TGCGCCAGCAGCCGAGGCTTCGGGACAGGGGATGGCTACACCTTC CASSRGFGTGDGYTF
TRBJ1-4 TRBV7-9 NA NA TGTGCCAGCAGCTTAGGATGGGAAGGTGAAAAACTGTTTTTT CASSLGWEGEKLFF
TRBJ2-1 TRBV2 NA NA TGTGCCAGCTCCGCGATGGGGCCCTACAATGAGCAGTTCTTC CASSAMGPYNEQFF
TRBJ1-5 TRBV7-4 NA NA TGTGCCAGCAGCTTCTCTGGGGAGCCCCAGCATTTT CASSFSGEPQHF
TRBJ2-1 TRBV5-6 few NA TGTGCCAGCAGCTTTTGGGGGGCCTCCTACAATGAGCAGTTCTTC CASSFWGASYNEQFF
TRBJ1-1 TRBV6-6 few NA TGTGCCAGCAGCCAGATACGAGACACTGAAGCTTTCTTT CASSQIRDTEAFF
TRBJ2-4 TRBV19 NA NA TGTGCCAGTAGTAGGGAGCGGGCCTTTGACATTCAGTACTTC CASSRERAFDIQYF